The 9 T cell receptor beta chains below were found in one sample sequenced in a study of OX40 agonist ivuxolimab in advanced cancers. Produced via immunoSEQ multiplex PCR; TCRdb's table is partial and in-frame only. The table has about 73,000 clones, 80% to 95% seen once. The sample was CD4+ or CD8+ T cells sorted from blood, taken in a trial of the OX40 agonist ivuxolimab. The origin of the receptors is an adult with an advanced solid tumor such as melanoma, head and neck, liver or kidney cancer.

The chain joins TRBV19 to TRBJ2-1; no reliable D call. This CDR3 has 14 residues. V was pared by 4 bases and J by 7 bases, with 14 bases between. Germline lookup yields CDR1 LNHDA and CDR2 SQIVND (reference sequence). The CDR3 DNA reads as TGTGCCAGTAGTAGCCTTATGCTGGGGAATGAGCAGTTCTTC. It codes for CASSSLMLGNEQFF.

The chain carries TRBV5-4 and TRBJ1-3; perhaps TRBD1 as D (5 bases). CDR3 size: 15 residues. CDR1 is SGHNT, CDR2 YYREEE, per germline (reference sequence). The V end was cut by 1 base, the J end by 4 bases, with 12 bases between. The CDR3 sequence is CASSLRGEPGNTIYF. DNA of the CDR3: TGTGCCAGCAGCTTGCGGGGGGAACCAGGAAACACCATATATTTT.

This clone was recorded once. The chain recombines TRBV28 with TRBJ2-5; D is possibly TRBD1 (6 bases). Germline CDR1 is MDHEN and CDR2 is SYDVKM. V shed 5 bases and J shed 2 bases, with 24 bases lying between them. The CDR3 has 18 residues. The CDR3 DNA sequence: TGTGCCAGCAGTCCAGCGCTCAGGGGCCCAGCCGCGCAAGAGACCCAGTACTTC. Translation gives CASSPALRGPAAQETQYF. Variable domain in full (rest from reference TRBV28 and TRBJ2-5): DVKVTQSSRYLVKRTGEKVFLECVQDMDHENMFWYRQDPGLGLRLIYFSYDVKMKEKGDIPEGYSVSREKKERFSLILESASTNQTSMYLCASSPALRGPAAQETQYFGPGTRLLVL.

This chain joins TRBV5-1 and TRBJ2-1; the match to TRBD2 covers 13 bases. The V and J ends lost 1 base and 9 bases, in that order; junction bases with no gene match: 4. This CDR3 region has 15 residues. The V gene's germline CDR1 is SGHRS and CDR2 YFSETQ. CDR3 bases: TGCGCCAGCAGCTTGCAGGGACTAGCGGGAAGTGAGCAGTTCTTC. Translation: CASSLQGLAGSEQFF.

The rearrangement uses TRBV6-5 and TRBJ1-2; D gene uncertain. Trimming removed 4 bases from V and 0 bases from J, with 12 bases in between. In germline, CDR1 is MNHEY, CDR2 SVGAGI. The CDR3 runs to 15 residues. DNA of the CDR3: TGTGCCAGCAGTTCGGTTCCAACCGCTAACTATGGCTACACCTTC. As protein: CASSSVPTANYGYTF.

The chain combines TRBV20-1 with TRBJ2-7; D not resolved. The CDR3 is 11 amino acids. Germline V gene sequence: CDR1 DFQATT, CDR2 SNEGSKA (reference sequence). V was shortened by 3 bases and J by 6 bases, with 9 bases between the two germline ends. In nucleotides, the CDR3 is TGCAGTGCTAGTGAGTTGCGCGAGCAGTACTTC. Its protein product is CSASELREQYF.

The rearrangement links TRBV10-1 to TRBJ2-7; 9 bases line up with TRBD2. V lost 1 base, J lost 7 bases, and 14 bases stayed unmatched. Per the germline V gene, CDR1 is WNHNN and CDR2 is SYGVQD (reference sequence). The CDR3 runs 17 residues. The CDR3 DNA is TGCGCCAGCAGTGAGTTAACAGGCGGGAGGGGGGCAAGGGAGCAGTACTTC. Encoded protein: CASSELTGGRGAREQYF.

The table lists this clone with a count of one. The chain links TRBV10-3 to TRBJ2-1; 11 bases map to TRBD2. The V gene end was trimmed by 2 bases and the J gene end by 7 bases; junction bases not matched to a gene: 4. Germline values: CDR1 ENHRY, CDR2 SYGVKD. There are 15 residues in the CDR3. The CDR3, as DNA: TGTGCCATCAGTGAGACTAGCGGGAGAACGAATGAGCAGTTCTTC. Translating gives CAISETSGRTNEQFF.

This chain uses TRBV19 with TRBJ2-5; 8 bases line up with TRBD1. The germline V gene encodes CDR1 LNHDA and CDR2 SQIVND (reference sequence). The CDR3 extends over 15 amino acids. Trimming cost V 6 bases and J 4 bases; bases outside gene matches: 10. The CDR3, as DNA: TGTGCCAGTAGGGGGGACAGGACGGGTTCAGAGACCCAGTACTTC. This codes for CASRGDRTGSETQYF.